This entry concerns a single T cell receptor (beta chain). Per the germline V gene, CDR1 is SGHRS and CDR2 is YFSETQ. The V and J ends lost 3 bases and 8 bases, in that order; junction bases with no gene match: 9. CDR3 length: 16 amino acids. In the original workflow: The authors estimated nucleated cell counts from reference gene primer amplification. The protocol was immunoSEQ multiplex PCR, while the TCRdb copy is restricted to in-frame clones and leaves out a portion. The V and J calls and clone size were taken over from that table, and D and trimming were inferred from the DNA. The sample records roughly 370,000 clones, approximately 87% being singletons. This specimen belongs to a study of blood T cell repertoires in COVID-19.

The J gene is TRBJ1-6, the V gene TRBV5-1, with 9 bases matching TRBD1. The source is a woman between 45 and 60 years old who had recovered from COVID-19. Specimen: PBMCs or T cells enriched from blood (not recorded which). For the CDR3, the DNA is TGCGCCAGCAGCTCAAACCCTGGACAGGGGCATTCACCCCTCCACTTT. Its protein product is CASSSNPGQGHSPLHF.